This TCR beta chain is from a study of radiotherapy plus CTLA-4 blockade in lung cancer. Regarding the study as a whole: How blood T cell clones changed early, along with interferon-beta, reportedly forecast response best. TCR clones from tumors expanded in blood after radiotherapy plus ipilimumab.

Profiling relied on immunoSEQ multiplex PCR, and the TCRdb table lists in-frame clones only, not all of them. The data show about 50,000 clones, around 72% seen once. Per the germline V gene, CDR1 is SGHRS and CDR2 is YFSETQ. Trimming cost V 6 bases and J 4 bases; bases outside gene matches: 13. The CDR3 contains 16 residues. In chemo-refractory metastatic non-small-cell lung cancer, patients got ipilimumab CTLA-4 blockade together with focal radiation. With respect to this clone: Its target is unknown.

The V call is TRBV5-1, the J call TRBJ1-1; 9 bases line up with TRBD1. The source material was peripheral blood, sampled from a patient treated with radiotherapy plus ipilimumab. The TCR comes from a human donor with non-small cell lung cancer who had a complete response to radiotherapy plus ipilimumab. In DNA form, the CDR3 reads TGCGCCAGCACTCCTCTTACCGGGACAGGGATCACTGAAGCTTTCTTT. Its protein is CASTPLTGTGITEAFF.